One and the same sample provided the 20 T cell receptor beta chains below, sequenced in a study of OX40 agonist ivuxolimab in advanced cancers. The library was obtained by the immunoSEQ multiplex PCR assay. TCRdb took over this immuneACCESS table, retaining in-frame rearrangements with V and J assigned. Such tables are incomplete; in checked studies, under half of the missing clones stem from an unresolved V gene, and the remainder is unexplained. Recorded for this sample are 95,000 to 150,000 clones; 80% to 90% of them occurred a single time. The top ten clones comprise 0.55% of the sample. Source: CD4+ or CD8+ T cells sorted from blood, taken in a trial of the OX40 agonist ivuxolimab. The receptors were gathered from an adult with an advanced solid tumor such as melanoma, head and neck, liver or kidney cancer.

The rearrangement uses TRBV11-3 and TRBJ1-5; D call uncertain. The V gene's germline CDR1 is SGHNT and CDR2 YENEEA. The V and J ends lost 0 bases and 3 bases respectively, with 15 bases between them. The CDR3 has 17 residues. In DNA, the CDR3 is TGTGCCAGCAGCTTAGATCTCGGTACACCGTCCAATCAGCCCCAGCATTTT. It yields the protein CASSLDLGTPSNQPQHF.

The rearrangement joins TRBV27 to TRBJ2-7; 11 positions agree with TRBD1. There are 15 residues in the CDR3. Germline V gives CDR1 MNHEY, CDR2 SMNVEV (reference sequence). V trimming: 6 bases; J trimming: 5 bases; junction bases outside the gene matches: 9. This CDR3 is CASSGEGQGEDEQYF. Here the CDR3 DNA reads TGTGCCAGCAGCGGGGAGGGACAGGGGGAGGACGAGCAGTACTTC.

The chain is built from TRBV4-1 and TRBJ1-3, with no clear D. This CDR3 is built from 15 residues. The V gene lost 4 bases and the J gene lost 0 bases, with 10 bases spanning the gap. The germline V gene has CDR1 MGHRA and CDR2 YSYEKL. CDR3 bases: TGCGCCAGCAGCCTCTACCCGAGCTCTGGAAACACCATATATTTT. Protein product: CASSLYPSSGNTIYF.

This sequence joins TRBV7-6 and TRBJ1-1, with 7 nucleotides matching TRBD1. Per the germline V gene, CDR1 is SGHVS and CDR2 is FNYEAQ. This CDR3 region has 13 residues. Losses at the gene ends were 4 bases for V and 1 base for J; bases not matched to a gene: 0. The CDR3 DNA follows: TGTGCCAGCAGCTGGACAGGGAACACTGAAGCTTTCTTT. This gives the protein CASSWTGNTEAFF.

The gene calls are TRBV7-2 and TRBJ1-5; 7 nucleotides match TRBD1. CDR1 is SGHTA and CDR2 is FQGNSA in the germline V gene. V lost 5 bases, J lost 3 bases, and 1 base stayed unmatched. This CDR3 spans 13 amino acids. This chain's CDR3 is CASSRGPNQPQHF. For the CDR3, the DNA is TGTGCCAGCAGCAGGGGGCCCAATCAGCCCCAGCATTTT.

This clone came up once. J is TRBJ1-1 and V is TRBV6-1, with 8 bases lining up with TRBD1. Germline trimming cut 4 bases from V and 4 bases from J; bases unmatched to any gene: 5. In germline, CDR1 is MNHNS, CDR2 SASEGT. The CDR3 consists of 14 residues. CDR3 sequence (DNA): TGTGCCAGCAGTGCCCAAACAGGGGGCACTGAAGCTTTCTTT. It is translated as CASSAQTGGTEAFF.

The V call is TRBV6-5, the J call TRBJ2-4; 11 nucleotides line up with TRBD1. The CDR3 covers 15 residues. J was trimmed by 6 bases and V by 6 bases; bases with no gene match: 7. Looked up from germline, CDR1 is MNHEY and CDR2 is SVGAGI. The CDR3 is CASSPPGQGGNIQYF. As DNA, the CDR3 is TGTGCCAGCAGCCCCCCGGGACAGGGGGGAAACATTCAGTACTTC.

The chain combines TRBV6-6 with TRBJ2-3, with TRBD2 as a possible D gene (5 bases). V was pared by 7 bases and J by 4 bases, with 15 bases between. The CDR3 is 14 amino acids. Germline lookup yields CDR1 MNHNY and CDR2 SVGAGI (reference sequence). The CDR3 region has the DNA TGTGCCAGCACGGGATCCTTTAGGGCAGATACGCAGTATTTT. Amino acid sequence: CASTGSFRADTQYF.

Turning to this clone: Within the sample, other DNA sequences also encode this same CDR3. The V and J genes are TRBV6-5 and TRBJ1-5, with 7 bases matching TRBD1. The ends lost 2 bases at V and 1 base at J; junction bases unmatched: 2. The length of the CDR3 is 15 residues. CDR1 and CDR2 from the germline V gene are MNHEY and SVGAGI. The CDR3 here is CASSYGGGSNQPQHF. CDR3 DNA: TGTGCCAGCAGTTACGGAGGGGGCAGCAATCAGCCCCAGCATTTT.

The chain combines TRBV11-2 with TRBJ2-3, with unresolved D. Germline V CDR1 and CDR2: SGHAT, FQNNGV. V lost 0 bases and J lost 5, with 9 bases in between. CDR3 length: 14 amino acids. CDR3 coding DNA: TGTGCCAGCAGCTTAGATGGCCCCAGAGATACGCAGTATTTT. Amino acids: CASSLDGPRDTQYF.

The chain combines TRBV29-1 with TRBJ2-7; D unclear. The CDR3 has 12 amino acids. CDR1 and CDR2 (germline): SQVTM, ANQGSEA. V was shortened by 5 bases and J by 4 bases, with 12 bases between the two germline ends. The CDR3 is CSVHKVGYEQYF. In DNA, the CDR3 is TGCAGCGTTCACAAGGTGGGGTACGAGCAGTACTTC.

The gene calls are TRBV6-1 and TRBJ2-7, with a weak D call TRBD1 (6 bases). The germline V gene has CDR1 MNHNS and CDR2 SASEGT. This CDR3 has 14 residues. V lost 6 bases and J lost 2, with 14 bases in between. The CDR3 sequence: CASRRQVSAYEQYF. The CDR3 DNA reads TGTGCCAGCAGGAGACAGGTTTCAGCCTACGAGCAGTACTTC.

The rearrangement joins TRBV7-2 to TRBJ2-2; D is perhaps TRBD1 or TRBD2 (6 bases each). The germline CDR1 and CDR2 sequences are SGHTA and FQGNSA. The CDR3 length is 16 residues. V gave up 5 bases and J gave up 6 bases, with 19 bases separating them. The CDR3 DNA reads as TGTGCCAGCAGCCTAGGGGGGCGAGGGGCTCCCGGGGAGCTGTTTTTT. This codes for CASSLGGRGAPGELFF.

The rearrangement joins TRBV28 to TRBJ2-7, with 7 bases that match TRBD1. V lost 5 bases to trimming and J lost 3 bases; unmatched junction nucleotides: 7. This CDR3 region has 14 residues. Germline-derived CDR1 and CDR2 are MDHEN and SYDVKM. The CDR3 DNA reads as TGTGCCAGCAGTAAACAGGGGTTGAACTACGAGCAGTACTTC. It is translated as CASSKQGLNYEQYF.

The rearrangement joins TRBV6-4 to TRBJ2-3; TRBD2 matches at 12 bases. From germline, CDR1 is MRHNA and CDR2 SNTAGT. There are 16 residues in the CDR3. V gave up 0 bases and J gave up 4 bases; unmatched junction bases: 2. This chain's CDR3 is CASSDSASGGADTQYF. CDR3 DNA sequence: TGTGCCAGCAGTGACTCGGCTAGCGGGGGGGCAGATACGCAGTATTTT.

DNA for the CDR3: TGCGCCAGCAGTCCGCCCAAGGGAGGGAGGCAAGAGACCCAGTACTTC. This gives the protein CASSPPKGGRQETQYF. The V and J genes are TRBV23-1 and TRBJ2-5; the match to TRBD2 covers 7 bases. TRBV23-1 is annotated as an ORF whose role is uncertain. J lost 2 bases, V lost 4 bases, and 10 bases had no gene match. This CDR3 contains 16 residues.

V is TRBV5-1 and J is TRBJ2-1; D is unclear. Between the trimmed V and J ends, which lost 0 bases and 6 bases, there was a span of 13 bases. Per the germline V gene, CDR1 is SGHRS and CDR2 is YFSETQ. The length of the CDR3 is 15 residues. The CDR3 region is CASSLGETEINEQFF. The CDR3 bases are TGCGCCAGCAGCTTGGGAGAGACCGAGATCAATGAGCAGTTCTTC.

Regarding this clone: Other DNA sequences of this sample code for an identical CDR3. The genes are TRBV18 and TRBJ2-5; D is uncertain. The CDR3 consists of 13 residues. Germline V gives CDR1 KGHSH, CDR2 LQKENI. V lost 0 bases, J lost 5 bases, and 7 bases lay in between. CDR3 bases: TGTGCCAGCTCACCACCGGGTATGGAGACCCAGTACTTC. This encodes CASSPPGMETQYF.

The CDR3 spells CASSGGAISQETQYF. For the CDR3, the DNA is TGTGCCAGCAGCGGAGGGGCCATAAGTCAAGAGACCCAGTACTTC. This chain connects TRBV7-6 to TRBJ2-5; D possibly corresponds to TRBD2 (6 bases). V lost 5 bases and J lost 2, with 15 bases in between. Germline V CDR1 and CDR2: SGHVS, FNYEAQ. The CDR3 consists of 15 residues. Using reference TRBV7-6 and TRBJ2-5 for the parts outside the CDR3, the full variable domain is GAGVSQSPRYKVTKRGQDVALRCDPISGHVSLYWYRQALGQGPEFLTYFNYEAQQDKSGLPNDRFSAERPEGSISTLTIQRTEQRDSAMYRCASSGGAISQETQYFGPGTRLLVL.

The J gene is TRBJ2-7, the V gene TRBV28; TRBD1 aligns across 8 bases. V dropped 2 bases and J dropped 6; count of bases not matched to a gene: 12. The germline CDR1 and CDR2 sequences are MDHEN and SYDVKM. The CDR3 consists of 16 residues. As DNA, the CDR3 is TGTGCCAGCAGTTTAAGTTACGGCCAGGGGGCTTCCGAGCAGTACTTC. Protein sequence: CASSLSYGQGASEQYF.